These 17 T cell receptor beta chains share one sample of origin, sequenced in a study of CD8 T cells in Susac syndrome. An amount of RNA that ranged from roughly 0.5 to 1 ug was reverse transcribed with random hexamers. TCRdb used MiXCR to reprocess the immunoSEQ multiplex PCR reads, holding one entry per CDR3 protein. Here the sample spans about 250,000 distinct CDR3 sequences, around 93% being singletons. The material sequenced was CD4+ T cells from PBMCs. These receptor sequences come from a human donor with multiple sclerosis.

This CDR3 is CASTPGWGSGANVLTF. DNA for the CDR3: TGTGCCAGTACCCCCGGCTGGGGATCCGGGGCCAACGTCCTGACTTTC. The rearrangement links TRBV19 to TRBJ2-6; D gene ambiguous. The V end was cut by 7 bases, the J end by 4 bases, with 17 bases between. Germline CDR1 reads LNHDA; CDR2 reads SQIVND (reference sequence). The CDR3 contains 16 residues.

CDR3 sequence (DNA): TGTGCCAGCACACCCCGGGGGGAGTGGACAGATACGCAGTATTTT. This codes for CASTPRGEWTDTQYF. The J gene is TRBJ2-3, the V gene TRBV19; 7 bases are a match to TRBD2. Germline CDR1 is LNHDA and CDR2 is SQIVND (reference sequence). V lost 9 bases and J lost 3; bases outside the gene matches: 12. The CDR3 runs 15 residues.

The chain combines TRBV12-3 or TRBV12-4 with TRBJ2-2; D gene ambiguous. V lost 6 bases to trimming and J lost 0 bases, with 5 bases between them. CDR3 length: 13 residues. CDR3 DNA sequence: TGTGCCAGCAGGCCCTCGAACACCGGGGAGCTGTTTTTT. It encodes CASRPSNTGELFF.

This clonotype appeared once. The chain carries TRBV6-4 and TRBJ2-3; unclear D gene. Trimming stripped 0 bases from V and 5 bases from J, with 12 bases between. From germline, CDR1 is MRHNA and CDR2 SNTAGT. The CDR3 sequence is 15 residues long. The chain's CDR3 is CASSDSTAPRDTQYF. The CDR3 DNA reads TGTGCCAGCAGTGACTCAACGGCACCAAGAGATACGCAGTATTTT.

The CDR3 coding sequence is TGTGCCAGCAGTTTAGCGGGGGTTACCTACGAGCAGTACTTC. It codes for CASSLAGVTYEQYF. V is TRBV12-3 or TRBV12-4 and J is TRBJ2-7; either TRBD1 or TRBD2 may fit D (5 bases each). V was trimmed by 0 bases and J by 2 bases, leaving 8 bases between them. The CDR3 is 14 residues long.

The rearrangement uses TRBV5-1 and TRBJ2-3; TRBD2 matches 12 bases. V trimming: 4 bases; J trimming: 3 bases; junction bases outside the gene matches: 9. Per the germline V gene, CDR1 is SGHRS and CDR2 is YFSETQ. CDR3 length: 17 residues. CDR3 region: CASSPRALAGGTDTQYF. CDR3 DNA sequence: TGCGCCAGCAGCCCCCGGGCCCTAGCGGGGGGGACAGATACGCAGTATTTT. Drawing the rest from reference TRBV5-1 and TRBJ2-3, the complete variable domain is KAGVTQTPRYLIKTRGQQVTLSCSPISGHRSVSWYQQTPGQGLQFLFEYFSETQRNKGNFPGRFSGRQFSNSRSEMNVSTLELGDSALYLCASSPRALAGGTDTQYFGPGTRLTVL.

CDR3 in amino acids: CASSRGLTDTQYF. The CDR3 DNA reads as TGTGCCAGCAGCCGCGGCCTAACAGATACGCAGTATTTT. The chain has TRBV7-2 and TRBJ2-3, with D hard to call. Per germline, CDR1 SGHTA and CDR2 FQGNSA. Trimming took off 5 bases at V and 3 bases at J, with 9 bases between the two ends. The CDR3 runs 13 residues.

The CDR3 coding sequence is TGTGCCAGCAGCTTCCCGGACAACTACGAGCAGTACTTC. Amino acids: CASSFPDNYEQYF. This chain connects TRBV11-2 to TRBJ2-7; weak D call: TRBD1 (5 bases). Deletions cut 3 bases from V and 3 bases from J, with 9 bases between. CDR1 and CDR2 (germline): SGHAT, FQNNGV. CDR3 length: 13 amino acids.

The rearrangement links TRBV30 to TRBJ1-6, with D hard to call. V lost 1 base, J lost 6 bases, and 1 base lay in between. Per the germline V gene, CDR1 is GTSNPN and CDR2 is SVGIG (reference sequence). The CDR3 extends over 11 amino acids. The CDR3 DNA follows: TGTGCCTGGAGTGCTAATTCACCCCTCCACTTT. Translating gives CAWSANSPLHF.

V usage is TRBV7-7 and J usage is TRBJ2-1, with 8 bases lining up with TRBD1. The CDR3 covers 16 residues. Germline V CDR1 and CDR2: SSHAT, FNYEAQ (reference sequence). The J segment lost 0 bases and the V segment lost 5 bases, leaving 6 bases of the junction unmatched. CDR3 sequence (DNA): TGTGCCAGCAGCCCCGGGACAGGTAGCTCCTACAATGAGCAGTTCTTC. Translating it yields CASSPGTGSSYNEQFF.

In DNA form, the CDR3 reads TGTGCCAGCAGTCGCGGGGGGCAGGGCTACACCTTC. It specifies CASSRGGQGYTF. The chain has TRBV6-5 and TRBJ1-2; possible D gene TRBD1, 6 bases. Germline CDR1 reads MNHEY; CDR2 reads SVGAGI. The V end was cut by 5 bases, the J end by 8 bases, with 12 bases between. This CDR3 is built from 12 residues.

This clonotype was recorded only once. This chain connects TRBV6-5 to TRBJ2-7; D gene uncertain. Trimming left V 5 bases short and J 6 bases short, with 20 bases between. This CDR3 spans 15 amino acids. The germline gives CDR1 MNHEY, CDR2 SVGAGI. The CDR3 here is CASSPRQPLLGEQYF. The CDR3 DNA follows: TGTGCCAGCAGTCCCAGGCAGCCCCTCCTAGGCGAGCAGTACTTC.

The V call is TRBV3-1, the J call TRBJ2-1; 7 bases are a match to TRBD1. J was trimmed by 5 bases and V by 1 base; bases with no gene match: 2. Per the germline V gene, CDR1 is LGHDT and CDR2 is YNNKEL (reference sequence). This CDR3 has 14 amino acids. CDR3 coding DNA: TGTGCCAGCAGCCAAGGGGACAGCCACAATGAGCAGTTCTTC. It is translated as CASSQGDSHNEQFF.

V gene TRBV7-9 combines with J gene TRBJ2-4; 8 bases align to TRBD2. After removal of 1 base from V and 0 bases from J, the junction contained 2 bases not matched to a gene. Germline values: CDR1 SEHNR, CDR2 FQNEAQ (reference sequence). This CDR3 comprises 16 residues. The DNA of the CDR3 is TGTGCCAGCAGCTTAGGGCTAGCGGGAGCCAAAAACATTCAGTACTTC. Translating it yields CASSLGLAGAKNIQYF. The full variable domain, with the rest looked up from reference TRBV7-9 and TRBJ2-4, is DTGVSQNPRHKITKRGQNVTFRCDPISEHNRLYWYRQTLGQGPEFLTYFQNEAQLEKSRLLSDRFSAERPKGSFSTLEIQRTEQGDSAMYLCASSLGLAGAKNIQYFGAGTRLSVL.

CDR3 amino acids: CSARPEPRYHEQYF. Here the CDR3 DNA reads TGCAGTGCTAGACCCGAGCCTAGGTATCACGAGCAGTACTTC. The chain combines TRBV20-1 with TRBJ2-7; no reliable D call. The length of the CDR3 is 14 residues. The germline V gene encodes CDR1 DFQATT and CDR2 SNEGSKA (reference sequence). With 2 bases removed from V and 5 bases from J, the gap between germline ends came to 16 bases.

The CDR3 DNA follows: TGTGCCAGCAGCTTGAGACAGGGCGTCGGGACTTTCTTT. It codes for CASSLRQGVGTFF. The chain couples TRBV5-6 to TRBJ1-1, with 7 nucleotides matching TRBD1. CDR3 size: 13 residues. The germline V gene has CDR1 SGHDT and CDR2 YYEEEE. V shed 1 base, J shed 12 bases, and the junction held 9 bases outside the gene matches. The whole variable domain, remainder taken from reference TRBV5-6 and TRBJ1-1, is DAGVTQSPTHLIKTRGQQVTLRCSPKSGHDTVSWYQQALGQGPQFIFQYYEEEERQRGNFPDRFSGHQFPNYSSELNVNALLLGDSALYLCASSLRQGVGTFFGQGTRLTVV.

The chain links TRBV12-3 or TRBV12-4 to TRBJ1-1; weak D call: TRBD1 (5 bases). Deletions cut 7 bases from V and 1 base from J, with 13 bases between. The CDR3 totals 14 residues. The CDR3 DNA is TGTGCCAGCAACCTACGTGGGACGAACACTGAAGCTTTCTTT. As protein: CASNLRGTNTEAFF.